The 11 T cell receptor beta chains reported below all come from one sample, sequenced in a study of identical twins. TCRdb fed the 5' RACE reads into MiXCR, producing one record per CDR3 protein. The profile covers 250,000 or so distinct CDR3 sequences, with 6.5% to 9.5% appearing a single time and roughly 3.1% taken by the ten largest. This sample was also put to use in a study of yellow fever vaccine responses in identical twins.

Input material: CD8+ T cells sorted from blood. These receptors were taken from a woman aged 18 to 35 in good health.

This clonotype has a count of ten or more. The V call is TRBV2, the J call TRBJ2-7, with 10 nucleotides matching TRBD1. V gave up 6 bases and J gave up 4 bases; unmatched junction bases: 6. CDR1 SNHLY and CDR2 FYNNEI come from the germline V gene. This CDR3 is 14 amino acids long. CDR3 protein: CASRTGGVGYEQYF. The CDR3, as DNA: TGTGCCAGCAGGACAGGGGGCGTGGGGTACGAGCAGTACTTC.

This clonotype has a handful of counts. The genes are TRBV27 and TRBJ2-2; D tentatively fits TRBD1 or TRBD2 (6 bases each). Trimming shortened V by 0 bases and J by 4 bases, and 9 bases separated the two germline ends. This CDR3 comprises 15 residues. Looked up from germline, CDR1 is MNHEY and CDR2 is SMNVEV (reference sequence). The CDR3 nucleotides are TGTGCCAGCAGTTTATCGGGGGGCCTCACCGGGGAGCTGTTTTTT. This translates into CASSLSGGLTGELFF.

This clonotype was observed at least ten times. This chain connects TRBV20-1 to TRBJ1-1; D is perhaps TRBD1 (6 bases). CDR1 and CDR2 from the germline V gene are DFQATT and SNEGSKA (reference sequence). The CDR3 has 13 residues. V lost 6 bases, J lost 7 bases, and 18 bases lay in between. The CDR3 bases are TGCAGTGCCGTAAGCGACAGGAGCAGTGAAGCTTTCTTT. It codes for CSAVSDRSSEAFF.

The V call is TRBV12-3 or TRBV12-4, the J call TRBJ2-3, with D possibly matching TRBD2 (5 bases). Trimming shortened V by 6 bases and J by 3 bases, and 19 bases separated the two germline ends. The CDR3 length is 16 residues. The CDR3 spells CASSPYLTRGTDTQYF. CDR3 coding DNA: TGTGCCAGCAGCCCATATTTGACCAGAGGGACAGATACGCAGTATTTT.

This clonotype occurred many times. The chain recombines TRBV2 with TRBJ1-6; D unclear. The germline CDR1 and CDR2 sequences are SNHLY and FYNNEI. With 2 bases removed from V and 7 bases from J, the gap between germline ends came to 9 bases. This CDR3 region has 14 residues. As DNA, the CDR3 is TGTGCCAGCAGTGAAACTGAGTGGAATTCACCCCTCCACTTT. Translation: CASSETEWNSPLHF.

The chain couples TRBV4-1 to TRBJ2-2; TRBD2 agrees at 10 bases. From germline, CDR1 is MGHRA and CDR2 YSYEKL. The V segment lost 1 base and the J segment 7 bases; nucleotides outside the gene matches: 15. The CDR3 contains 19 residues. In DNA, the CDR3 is TGCGCCAGCAGCCAAGTGCTAGCGGGAGATCTCGGGTTGGGCGGGGAGCTGTTTTTT. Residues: CASSQVLAGDLGLGGELFF.

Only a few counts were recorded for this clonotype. CDR3 loop: CASSLVGADTIYF. CDR3 coding DNA: TGTGCCAGCAGCTTAGTAGGGGCGGACACCATATATTTT. The chain carries TRBV5-6 and TRBJ1-3; weak D call: TRBD1 (5 bases). Trimming removed 2 bases from V and 8 bases from J, with 11 bases in between. The length of the CDR3 is 13 residues. The germline V gene encodes CDR1 SGHDT and CDR2 YYEEEE. The whole variable domain, remainder taken from reference TRBV5-6 and TRBJ1-3, is DAGVTQSPTHLIKTRGQQVTLRCSPKSGHDTVSWYQQALGQGPQFIFQYYEEEERQRGNFPDRFSGHQFPNYSSELNVNALLLGDSALYLCASSLVGADTIYFGEGSWLTVV.

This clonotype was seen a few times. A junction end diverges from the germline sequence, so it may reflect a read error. The CDR3 DNA reads as TGTGCCAGCAGCGAAGCAAATAGCCTCGTCTACAATGAGCAGTTCTTC. Protein sequence: CASSEANSLVYNEQFF. The chain links TRBV6-1 to TRBJ2-1; no definite D call. In germline, CDR1 is MNHNS, CDR2 SASEGT. The CDR3 runs 16 residues.

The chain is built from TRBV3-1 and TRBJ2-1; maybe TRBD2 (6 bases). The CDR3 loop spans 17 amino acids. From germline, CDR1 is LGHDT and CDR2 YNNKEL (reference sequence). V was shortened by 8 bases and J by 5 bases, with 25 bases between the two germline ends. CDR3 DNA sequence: TGTGCCAGCTGCTTCATGTTCGGGAGTCGAATGGACAATGAGCAGTTCTTC. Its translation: CASCFMFGSRMDNEQFF.

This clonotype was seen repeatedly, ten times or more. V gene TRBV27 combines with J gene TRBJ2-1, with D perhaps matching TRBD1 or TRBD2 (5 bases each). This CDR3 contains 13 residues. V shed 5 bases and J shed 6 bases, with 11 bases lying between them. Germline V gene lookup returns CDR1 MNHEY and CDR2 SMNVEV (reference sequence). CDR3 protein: CASSRTRGNEQFF. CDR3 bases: TGTGCCAGCAGTCGCACTAGGGGCAATGAGCAGTTCTTC.

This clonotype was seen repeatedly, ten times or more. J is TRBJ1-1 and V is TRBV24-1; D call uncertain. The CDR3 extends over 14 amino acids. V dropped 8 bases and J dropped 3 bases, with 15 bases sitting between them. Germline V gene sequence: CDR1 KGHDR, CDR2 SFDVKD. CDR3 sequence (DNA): TGTGCCACCACCGAGGTTCCGGGCGACACTGAAGCTTTCTTT. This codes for CATTEVPGDTEAFF.